This entry is about one T cell receptor beta chain. Its cognate antigen is unknown. The J segment lost 10 bases and the V segment lost 8 bases, leaving 9 bases of the junction unmatched. This CDR3 is 14 amino acids long. TCRbeta library preparation incorporated unique molecular identifiers. TCRdb reanalysed the PCR reads using MiXCR and keeps one entry per CDR3 protein. The sample lists fewer than 550,000 distinct CDR3 sequences, 10% to 12% occurring once. This entry comes from a study of T-cell reconstitution after alpha-beta-depleted transplantation in children. Points from the study as a whole: At one year after transplant, newly produced T cells mostly accounted for T-cell counts and diversity. TCRbeta diversity was high at day 60 in some patients (a result of surviving recipient T cells and thymic progenitors). About two months after transplant, alpha-beta T cells reportedly came from several hundred expanded graft clones.

This rearrangement joins TRBV12-3 or TRBV12-4 to TRBJ2-3; 13 bases align to TRBD2. Material: PBMCs, mostly from graft donor cells, obtained 180 days after TCRalphabeta/CD19-depleted stem cell transplant. The origin of this receptor is a female patient aged 2 to 10 who had a stem cell transplant for aplastic anemia, so the T cells may come from the graft donor. CDR3 bases: TGTGCCAGCGCCGGGACTAGCGGGACAGCGGCGCAGTATTTT. It translates to CASAGTSGTAAQYF.